This TCR beta chain originates from a study of T-cell reconstitution after alpha-beta-depleted transplantation in children. Germline-derived CDR1 and CDR2 are MNHEY and SVGEGT. V lost 2 bases and J lost 1; bases outside the gene matches: 12. The CDR3 contains 18 residues. This clonotype was seen more than once but under ten times. TCRbeta library construction was performed incorporating unique molecular identifiers. TCRdb redid the calling of the PCR reads with MiXCR, one entry per CDR3 protein. The sample lists approximately 520,000 distinct CDR3 sequences, roughly an eighth seen once, with about 15% in the top ten.

The chain uses TRBV6-2 or TRBV6-3 and TRBJ2-3; 7 positions match TRBD2. The TCR sequence derives from a female patient aged 2-15 years who had a stem cell transplant for aplastic anemia, so the T cells may come from the graft donor. The input for sequencing was PBMCs, mostly from graft donor cells, taken 180 days after TCRalphabeta/CD19-depleted stem cell transplant. Here the CDR3 reads CASSYPSLRLARTDTQYF. In DNA, the CDR3 is TGTGCCAGCAGTTACCCATCCCTTCGACTAGCCCGCACAGATACGCAGTATTTT.